Listed below are T cell receptor beta chains from one sample, sequenced in a study of shared clonotypes between healthy human individuals. Here immunoSEQ multiplex PCR was the method, and the copy in TCRdb shows in-frame clones only, minus some. The data show about 580,000 clones, with roughly 98% seen just once and around 0.3% held by the top ten. What was sequenced was naive CD8+ T cells sorted from blood. These receptors were taken from a man aged 25 to 45 in good health. Both conserved end residues are part of each CDR3. A D gene is named only where the DNA matches it firmly. Clone size is shown for a subset of rows, as once, few, many or a class of expanded clone.

v_call: TRBV6-5
clone_size: -
d_call: TRBD1
cdr3_length: 11
j_call: TRBJ1-2
cdr3_nt: TGTGCCACCGCAGGGGGACGTGGCTACACCTTC
cdr3_aa: CATAGGRGYTF

v_call: TRBV30
clone_size: -
d_call: -
cdr3_length: 14
j_call: TRBJ1-1
cdr3_nt: TGTGCCTGGGGGGGCAGGGGTAAGGGCACTGAAGCTTTCTTT
cdr3_aa: CAWGGRGKGTEAFF

v_call: TRBV7-9
clone_size: -
d_call: -
cdr3_length: 16
j_call: TRBJ2-3
cdr3_nt: TGTGCCAGCAGCCTAGAGGCTAGGGGGGACCCAGATACGCAGTATTTT
cdr3_aa: CASSLEARGDPDTQYF

v_call: TRBV7-6
clone_size: -
d_call: -
cdr3_length: 17
j_call: TRBJ1-1
cdr3_nt: TGTGCCAGCAGCTTAGCGGGTATGCGTCCGGGATTGATGGAAGCTTTCTTT
cdr3_aa: CASSLAGMRPGLMEAFF

v_call: TRBV5-1
clone_size: -
d_call: -
cdr3_length: 14
j_call: TRBJ2-7
cdr3_nt: TGCGCCAGCAGCGTACAGGGCCCTCCCTACGAGCAGTACTTC
cdr3_aa: CASSVQGPPYEQYF

v_call: TRBV6-5
clone_size: -
d_call: -
cdr3_length: 15
j_call: TRBJ2-7
cdr3_nt: TGTGCCAGCAGCCCCGGGACCGCGAGTTACTACGAGCAGTACTTC
cdr3_aa: CASSPGTASYYEQYF

v_call: TRBV29-1
clone_size: -
d_call: -
cdr3_length: 13
j_call: TRBJ2-2
cdr3_nt: TGCAGCGTTCTAGGGGAGAACACCGGGGAGCTGTTTTTT
cdr3_aa: CSVLGENTGELFF

v_call: TRBV7-9
clone_size: -
d_call: -
cdr3_length: 14
j_call: TRBJ2-5
cdr3_nt: TGTGCCAGCAGCTTAGGGATTATACAAGAGACCCAGTACTTC
cdr3_aa: CASSLGIIQETQYF

v_call: TRBV5-1
clone_size: -
d_call: -
cdr3_length: 14
j_call: TRBJ2-1
cdr3_nt: TGCGCCAGCAGCTTGGCCGGGAGAGCGCGTGAGCAGTTCTTC
cdr3_aa: CASSLAGRAREQFF

v_call: TRBV10-3
clone_size: -
d_call: TRBD1
cdr3_length: 15
j_call: TRBJ1-2
cdr3_nt: TGTGCCATCAGTGAGCCGATGGGGACAGGGCATGGCTACACCTTC
cdr3_aa: CAISEPMGTGHGYTF

v_call: TRBV29-1
clone_size: few
d_call: -
cdr3_length: 14
j_call: TRBJ1-1
cdr3_nt: TGCAGCGGAAATTACGTCGACATGAACACTGAAGCTTTCTTT
cdr3_aa: CSGNYVDMNTEAFF

v_call: TRBV4-2
clone_size: once
d_call: -
cdr3_length: 13
j_call: TRBJ2-7
cdr3_nt: TGTGCCAGCAGCCAGGAGACTATCTACGAGCAGTACTTC
cdr3_aa: CASSQETIYEQYF

v_call: TRBV9
clone_size: -
d_call: -
cdr3_length: 17
j_call: TRBJ2-5
cdr3_nt: TGTGCCAGCAGCCCAATAACAATAGGAGGGCCAGGGGAGACCCAGTACTTC
cdr3_aa: CASSPITIGGPGETQYF